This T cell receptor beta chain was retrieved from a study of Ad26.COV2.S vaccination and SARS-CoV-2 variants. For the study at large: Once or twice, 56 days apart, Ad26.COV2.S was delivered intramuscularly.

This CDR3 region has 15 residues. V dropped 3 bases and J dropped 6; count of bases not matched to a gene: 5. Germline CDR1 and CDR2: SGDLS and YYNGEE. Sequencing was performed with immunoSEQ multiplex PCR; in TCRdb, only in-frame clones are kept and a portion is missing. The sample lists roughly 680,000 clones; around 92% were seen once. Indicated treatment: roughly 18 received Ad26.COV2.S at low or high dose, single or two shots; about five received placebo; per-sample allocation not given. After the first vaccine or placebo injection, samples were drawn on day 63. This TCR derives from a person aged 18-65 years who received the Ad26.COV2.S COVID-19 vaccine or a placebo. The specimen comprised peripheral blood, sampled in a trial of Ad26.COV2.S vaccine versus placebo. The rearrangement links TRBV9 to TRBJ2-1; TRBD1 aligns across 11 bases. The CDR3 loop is CASSAGTGGVNEQFF. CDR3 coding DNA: TGTGCCAGCAGCGCCGGGACAGGGGGTGTCAATGAGCAGTTCTTC. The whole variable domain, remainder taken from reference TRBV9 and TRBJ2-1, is DSGVTQTPKHLITATGQRVTLRCSPRSGDLSVYWYQQSLDQGLQFLIQYYNGEERAKGNILERFSAQQFPDLHSELNLSSLELGDSALYFCASSAGTGGVNEQFFGPGTRLTVL.